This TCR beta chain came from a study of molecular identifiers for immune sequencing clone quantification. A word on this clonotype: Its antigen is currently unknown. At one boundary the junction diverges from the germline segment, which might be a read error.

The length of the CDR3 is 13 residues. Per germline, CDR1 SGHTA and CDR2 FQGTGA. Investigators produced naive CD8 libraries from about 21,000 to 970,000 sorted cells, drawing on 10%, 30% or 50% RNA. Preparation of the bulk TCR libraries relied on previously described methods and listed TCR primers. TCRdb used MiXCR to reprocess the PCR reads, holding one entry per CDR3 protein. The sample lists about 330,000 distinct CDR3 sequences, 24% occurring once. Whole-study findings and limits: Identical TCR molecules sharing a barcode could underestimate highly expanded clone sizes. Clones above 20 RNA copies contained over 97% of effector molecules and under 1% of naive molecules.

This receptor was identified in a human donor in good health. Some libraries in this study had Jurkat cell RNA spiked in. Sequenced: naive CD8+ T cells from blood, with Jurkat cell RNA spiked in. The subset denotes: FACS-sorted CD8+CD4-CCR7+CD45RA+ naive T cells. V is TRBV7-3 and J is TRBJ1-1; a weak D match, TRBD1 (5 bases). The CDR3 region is CASSWGMNTEASF. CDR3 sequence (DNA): TGTGCCAGCAGCTGGGGCATGAACACTGAAGCTTCCTTT.